One and the same sample provided the 31 T cell receptor beta chains below, sequenced in a study of shared clonotypes between healthy human individuals. The protocol was immunoSEQ multiplex PCR, while the TCRdb copy is restricted to in-frame clones and leaves out a portion. The table includes under 600,000 clones, 90% to 96% detected once. Sequenced: naive CD4+ T cells sorted from blood. Subset here: CD45RA+ positively selected. These receptor sequences come from a woman aged 25 to 39 in good health.

Here the CDR3 DNA reads TGCGCCAGCAGCCAAAACCCTGGGAACATTCAGTACTTC. Translated: CASSQNPGNIQYF. V is TRBV5-1 and J is TRBJ2-4; D is ambiguous. The CDR3 spans 13 residues. Germline V gene sequence: CDR1 SGHRS, CDR2 YFSETQ. Trimming removed 4 bases from V and 7 bases from J, with 12 bases in between. Full variable domain (rest looked up from reference TRBV5-1 and TRBJ2-4): KAGVTQTPRYLIKTRGQQVTLSCSPISGHRSVSWYQQTPGQGLQFLFEYFSETQRNKGNFPGRFSGRQFSNSRSEMNVSTLELGDSALYLCASSQNPGNIQYFGAGTRLSVL.

The chain has TRBV5-8 and TRBJ1-1, with a tentative D call TRBD1 (6 bases). The germline gives CDR1 SGHTS, CDR2 YDEGEE. The CDR3 is 15 residues long. V was cut by 3 bases and J by 11 bases, with 23 bases left in between. The CDR3 reads CASSSDLRTVVWAFF. CDR3 DNA: TGTGCCAGCAGCTCGGACCTTAGGACAGTAGTTTGGGCTTTCTTT.

This chain joins TRBV11-2 and TRBJ2-7; D perhaps matches TRBD1 (6 bases). This CDR3 is 17 amino acids long. The V gene's germline CDR1 is SGHAT and CDR2 FQNNGV. With 0 bases removed from V and 5 bases from J, the gap between germline ends came to 20 bases. The CDR3 region is CASSLDLSYRVAHEQYF. The CDR3 DNA reads TGTGCCAGCAGCTTAGATCTAAGTTACAGGGTCGCCCACGAGCAGTACTTC.

Here the CDR3 reads CASSIAPTSDEQFF. The CDR3 DNA reads TGTGCCAGTAGTATAGCCCCCACTAGCGACGAGCAGTTCTTC. The chain uses TRBV19 and TRBJ2-1; 7 nucleotides align to TRBD2. Germline trimming cut 1 base from V and 10 bases from J; bases unmatched to any gene: 7. Germline CDR1 LNHDA, CDR2 SQIVND (reference sequence). This CDR3 is built from 14 residues.

This chain links TRBV25-1 with TRBJ2-5; D ambiguous. This CDR3 contains 15 residues. Germline CDR1 MGHDK, CDR2 SYGVNS. Trimming shortened V by 4 bases and J by 0 bases, and 12 bases separated the two germline ends. CDR3 nucleotide sequence: TGTGCCAGCAGTGTTCTAGGGCAGTACCAAGAGACCCAGTACTTC. Protein product: CASSVLGQYQETQYF. Drawing the rest from reference TRBV25-1 and TRBJ2-5, the complete variable domain is EADIYQTPRYLVIGTGKKITLECSQTMGHDKMYWYQQDPGMELHLIHYSYGVNSTEKGDLSSESTVSRIRTEHFPLTLESARPSHTSQYLCASSVLGQYQETQYFGPGTRLLVL.

The chain links TRBV25-1 to TRBJ1-2, with D perhaps TRBD1 (5 bases). CDR1 and CDR2 (germline): MGHDK, SYGVNS. The CDR3 contains 16 residues. Trimming took off 3 bases at V and 1 base at J, with 15 bases between the two ends. The CDR3 nucleotides are TGTGCCAGCAGTGAGGGGGGGGGACGGATTAACTATGGCTACACCTTC. It specifies CASSEGGGRINYGYTF.

The gene calls are TRBV14 and TRBJ1-3; D ambiguous. The CDR3 contains 16 residues. V lost 4 bases to trimming and J lost 0 bases, with 13 bases between them. Germline V gene data show CDR1 as SGHDN and CDR2 as FVKESK. Here the CDR3 reads CASSLGRFFSGNTIYF. The CDR3 nucleotides are TGTGCCAGCAGCCTCGGCAGGTTCTTCTCTGGAAACACCATATATTTT.

The chain has TRBV6-1 and TRBJ1-2; tentatively, D is TRBD1 (6 bases). V lost 5 bases and J lost 7, with 8 bases in between. From germline, CDR1 is MNHNS and CDR2 SASEGT. The CDR3 has 11 amino acids. Written as DNA, the CDR3 is TGTGCCAGCAGTCAGGGGTTTGGCTACACCTTC. It is translated as CASSQGFGYTF.

This clone was seen a single time. The chain links TRBV6-1 to TRBJ1-1; a weak D match, TRBD1 (6 bases). CDR1 is MNHNS and CDR2 is SASEGT in the germline V gene. Trimming pared 7 bases from V and 2 bases from J, leaving 14 bases between. This CDR3 region has 14 residues. CDR3 sequence (DNA): TGTGCCAGCACGAAAGGGGGAACCAACACTGAAGCTTTCTTT. This sequence encodes CASTKGGTNTEAFF.

The chain employs TRBV5-4 and TRBJ2-2; D possibly corresponds to TRBD2 (6 bases). The V gene lost 4 bases and the J gene lost 1 base, with 14 bases spanning the gap. Germline V gene lookup returns CDR1 SGHNT and CDR2 YYREEE (reference sequence). The CDR3 extends over 16 amino acids. CDR3: CASSTPTSRNTGELFF. The CDR3 bases are TGTGCCAGCAGCACCCCGACTAGTAGGAACACCGGGGAGCTGTTTTTT.

V gene TRBV29-1 combines with J gene TRBJ2-7; no firm D call. The CDR3 is 14 residues long. Looked up from germline, CDR1 is SQVTM and CDR2 is ANQGSEA. Trimming took 0 bases from V and 0 from J, leaving 9 bases between them. The CDR3 sequence is CSVEDRHHSYEQYF. CDR3 sequence (DNA): TGCAGCGTTGAAGACAGACACCACTCCTACGAGCAGTACTTC.

V is TRBV19 and J is TRBJ2-7, with 7 bases aligning to TRBD1. CDR1 and CDR2 (germline): LNHDA, SQIVND (reference sequence). This CDR3 is built from 14 residues. The junction had 7 bases not matched to a gene; V was cut back by 1 base and J by 7 bases. CDR3 coding DNA: TGTGCCAGTAGTATAGCAGGGGGTCGACGTGAGCAGTACTTC. It specifies CASSIAGGRREQYF.

This clone appeared a few times. This rearrangement joins TRBV6-5 to TRBJ1-5; D may be TRBD1 (5 bases). The V end was cut by 6 bases, the J end by 4 bases, with 7 bases between. CDR1 is MNHEY and CDR2 is SVGAGI in the germline V gene. This CDR3 is built from 12 residues. CDR3 amino acids: CASRSGNQPQHF. The CDR3 DNA is TGTGCCAGCAGGTCAGGGAATCAGCCCCAGCATTTT.

The chain recombines TRBV18 with TRBJ2-7; D tentatively reads TRBD1 or TRBD2 (5 bases each). With 2 bases removed from V and 7 bases from J, the gap between germline ends came to 12 bases. This CDR3 is 13 amino acids long. Germline values: CDR1 KGHSH, CDR2 LQKENI. CDR3 coding DNA: TGTGCCAGCTCACCAATGGGGACGGGGGAGCAGTACTTC. It translates to CASSPMGTGEQYF.

CDR3 coding DNA: TGTGCCAGCAGTAAGACTAGCGTACTTGGGGCCCAGTACTTC. This translates into CASSKTSVLGAQYF. This chain connects TRBV28 to TRBJ2-5, with 8 bases that match TRBD2. Germline assignment: CDR1 MDHEN and CDR2 SYDVKM. J lost 9 bases, V lost 5 bases, and 11 bases had no gene match. This CDR3 contains 14 residues.

In this sample, this clone turned up once. This CDR3 is also generated by other DNA sequences in the sample. This chain connects TRBV7-2 to TRBJ2-7; TRBD1 is a possible D gene (5 bases). The germline V and J ends were trimmed by 2 bases and 2 bases, with 7 bases remaining between them. The CDR3 contains 13 residues. The germline V gene encodes CDR1 SGHTA and CDR2 FQGNSA. CDR3 DNA: TGTGCCAGCAGCTTATCAGGGACCTACGAGCAGTACTTC. Amino acid sequence: CASSLSGTYEQYF.

The rearrangement links TRBV28 to TRBJ1-1; the D is unclear. There are 11 residues in the CDR3. V was cut by 5 bases and J by 9 bases, with 10 bases left in between. CDR1 is MDHEN, CDR2 SYDVKM, per germline. The CDR3 region has the DNA TGTGCCAGCAGTCTCGGTGGGAAAGCTTTCTTT. Protein product: CASSLGGKAFF.

A remark on this clone: This sample includes further DNA sequences coding for the same CDR3. This chain links TRBV7-2 with TRBJ2-7, with 11 bases aligning to TRBD2. CDR1 is SGHTA and CDR2 is FQGNSA in the germline V gene. This CDR3 spans 14 amino acids. V dropped 4 bases and J dropped 4; count of bases not matched to a gene: 3. This chain's CDR3 is CASSWTSGSYEQYF. DNA of the CDR3: TGTGCCAGCAGCTGGACTAGCGGGTCGTACGAGCAGTACTTC.

The rearrangement uses TRBV9 and TRBJ1-2; D gene uncertain. Per the germline V gene, CDR1 is SGDLS and CDR2 is YYNGEE. This CDR3 has 14 amino acids. Trimming took 4 bases from V and 0 from J, leaving 10 bases between them. The CDR3 loop reads CASSILGTNYGYTF. The DNA for the CDR3 is TGTGCCAGCAGCATCCTAGGCACTAACTATGGCTACACCTTC.

In this sample, this clone turned up once. The J gene is TRBJ2-5, the V gene TRBV5-4, with a possible D match to TRBD2 (5 bases). The CDR3 consists of 15 residues. Per germline, CDR1 SGHNT and CDR2 YYREEE (reference sequence). The V end was cut by 4 bases, the J end by 5 bases, with 18 bases between. CDR3 amino acids: CASSPGGRPQETQYF. DNA of the CDR3: TGTGCCAGCAGCCCCGGAGGAAGGCCCCAGGAGACCCAGTACTTC.

V gene TRBV4-1 combines with J gene TRBJ1-4; D possibly corresponds to TRBD1 (6 bases). The germline CDR1 and CDR2 sequences are MGHRA and YSYEKL. This CDR3 contains 20 residues. The V end lost 6 bases, the J end lost 0 bases, and 26 bases lay between the germline ends. CDR3: CASRPEPGTTLKATNEKLFF. The DNA for the CDR3 is TGCGCCAGCAGGCCCGAGCCCGGGACAACCCTTAAAGCAACTAATGAAAAACTGTTTTTT.

This rearrangement joins TRBV7-2 to TRBJ1-2, with D maybe TRBD1 (5 bases). CDR3 length equals 13 residues. Germline V gene sequence: CDR1 SGHTA, CDR2 FQGNSA. Trimming pared 5 bases from V and 2 bases from J, leaving 9 bases between. The CDR3 DNA reads as TGTGCCAGCAGCCCCAACAGGAACTATGGCTACACCTTC. The encoded protein is CASSPNRNYGYTF.

V and J are TRBV7-9 and TRBJ1-3; D might be TRBD1 (6 bases). Germline V gene lookup returns CDR1 SEHNR and CDR2 FQNEAQ (reference sequence). V lost 4 bases, J lost 4 bases, and 17 bases lay in between. This CDR3 is built from 16 residues. DNA for the CDR3: TGTGCCAGCAGCTCTACTACAGGGCATCTGGGAAACACCATATATTTT. Amino acid sequence: CASSSTTGHLGNTIYF.

The chain recombines TRBV6-1 with TRBJ1-5; possibly TRBD1 for D (6 bases). Trimming removed 6 bases at V and 7 bases at J, with 16 bases between. The CDR3 has 14 amino acids. CDR1 MNHNS and CDR2 SASEGT come from the germline V gene. The CDR3 DNA sequence: TGTGCCAGCAGCCAAAGGGGGGGGGAACAGCCCCAGCATTTT. Translation: CASSQRGGEQPQHF.

V usage is TRBV5-1 and J usage is TRBJ2-7; TRBD2 matches 7 bases. Trimming cost V 1 base and J 6 bases; bases outside gene matches: 7. CDR1 and CDR2 from the germline V gene are SGHRS and YFSETQ. The CDR3 covers 14 residues. CDR3 region: CASSLSSGGPEQYF. The CDR3 DNA reads TGCGCCAGCAGCTTGTCATCGGGAGGACCCGAGCAGTACTTC.

V is TRBV4-1 and J is TRBJ2-3; 14 positions match TRBD2. The CDR3 is 16 amino acids. V shed 2 bases and J 5 bases; nucleotides not matched to a gene: 3. CDR1 is MGHRA and CDR2 is YSYEKL in the germline V gene. The CDR3 region has the DNA TGCGCCAGCAGCCAACTAGGACTAGCGGGAGGAGATACGCAGTATTTT. Protein sequence: CASSQLGLAGGDTQYF.

The rearrangement uses TRBV28 and TRBJ2-3, with D tentatively TRBD1 (6 bases). Trimming removed 3 bases at V and 1 base at J, with 20 bases between. Germline assignment: CDR1 MDHEN and CDR2 SYDVKM. The CDR3 extends over 18 amino acids. The CDR3 sequence is CASSLYLTGLGGTDTQYF. CDR3 sequence (DNA): TGTGCCAGCAGTTTGTATCTTACAGGGCTGGGGGGCACAGATACGCAGTATTTT. The complete variable domain, with remaining parts taken from reference TRBV28 and TRBJ2-3, reads DVKVTQSSRYLVKRTGEKVFLECVQDMDHENMFWYRQDPGLGLRLIYFSYDVKMKEKGDIPEGYSVSREKKERFSLILESASTNQTSMYLCASSLYLTGLGGTDTQYFGPGTRLTVL.

The rearrangement joins TRBV18 to TRBJ2-7; D ambiguous. The CDR3 length is 14 residues. Germline CDR1 is KGHSH and CDR2 is LQKENI. The V end was cut by 5 bases, the J end by 4 bases, with 15 bases between. The CDR3 DNA follows: TGTGCCAGCTCATACACGGCAGTCGAGTACGAGCAGTACTTC. It specifies CASSYTAVEYEQYF.

This clone occurred once. V gene TRBV5-1 combines with J gene TRBJ2-2; D perhaps matches TRBD1 (6 bases). V was trimmed by 3 bases and J by 3 bases, leaving 18 bases between them. Germline CDR1 and CDR2: SGHRS and YFSETQ. This CDR3 comprises 17 residues. This CDR3 is CASSSALQGSDTGELFF. The CDR3 DNA is TGCGCCAGCAGCTCGGCTCTACAGGGTTCGGACACCGGGGAGCTGTTTTTT. Filled out from reference TRBV5-1 and TRBJ2-2, the complete variable domain reads KAGVTQTPRYLIKTRGQQVTLSCSPISGHRSVSWYQQTPGQGLQFLFEYFSETQRNKGNFPGRFSGRQFSNSRSEMNVSTLELGDSALYLCASSSALQGSDTGELFFGEGSRLTVL.

This chain connects TRBV28 to TRBJ1-4, with TRBD1 matching over 7 bases. The ends lost 2 bases at V and 0 bases at J; junction bases unmatched: 9. Germline assignment: CDR1 MDHEN and CDR2 SYDVKM. This CDR3 contains 18 residues. CDR3 in amino acids: CASSLGRGARATNEKLFF. The CDR3 DNA sequence: TGTGCCAGCAGTTTAGGCAGGGGGGCCAGGGCAACTAATGAAAAACTGTTTTTT.

The chain has TRBV18 and TRBJ2-1, with 11 positions matching TRBD2. V lost 3 bases to trimming and J lost 4 bases; unmatched junction nucleotides: 2. The CDR3 contains 15 residues. Germline CDR1 and CDR2: KGHSH and LQKENI. CDR3 DNA sequence: TGTGCCAGCTCACCGACTAGCGGGGCTTACAATGAGCAGTTCTTC. Translating it yields CASSPTSGAYNEQFF.